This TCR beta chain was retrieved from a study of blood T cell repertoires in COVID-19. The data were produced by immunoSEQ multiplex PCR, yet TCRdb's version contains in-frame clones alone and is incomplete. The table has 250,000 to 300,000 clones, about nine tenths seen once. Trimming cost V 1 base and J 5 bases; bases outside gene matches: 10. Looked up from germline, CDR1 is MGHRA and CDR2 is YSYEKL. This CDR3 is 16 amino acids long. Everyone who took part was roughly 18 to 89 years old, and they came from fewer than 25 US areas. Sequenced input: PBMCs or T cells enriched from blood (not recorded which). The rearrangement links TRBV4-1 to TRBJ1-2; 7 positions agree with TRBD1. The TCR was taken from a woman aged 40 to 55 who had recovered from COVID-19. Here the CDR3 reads CASSQGTDRPWYGYTF. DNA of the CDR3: TGCGCCAGCAGCCAAGGAACGGACAGGCCGTGGTATGGCTACACCTTC.